This entry is about one T cell receptor (beta chain). Its antigen remains unidentified. These data originate in a study of response to subunit inactivated influenza vaccine. The study's findings and limits: Authors suggested each seasonal influenza vaccination recruits few new T cells.

MiXCR was run by TCRdb on the RT-PCR reads, yielding one entry per CDR3 protein. This sample has fewer than 200,000 distinct CDR3 sequences; around 9% occur once, and the top ten carry roughly 10%. Germline CDR1 and CDR2: MNHEY and SVGEGT. The CDR3 loop spans 15 amino acids. V shed 5 bases and J shed 0 bases, with 10 bases lying between them. This clonotype was obtained from a man in his fifties or sixties who received an inactivated influenza vaccine. Sample: non-naive T cells sorted from PBMCs, taken on the day of vaccination. The chain is built from TRBV6-2 or TRBV6-3 and TRBJ2-2; TRBD2 might be the D (6 bases). The CDR3 nucleotides read TGTGCCAGCAGTCTCAGCGGGCCGAACACCGGGGAGCTGTTTTTT. As protein: CASSLSGPNTGELFF.